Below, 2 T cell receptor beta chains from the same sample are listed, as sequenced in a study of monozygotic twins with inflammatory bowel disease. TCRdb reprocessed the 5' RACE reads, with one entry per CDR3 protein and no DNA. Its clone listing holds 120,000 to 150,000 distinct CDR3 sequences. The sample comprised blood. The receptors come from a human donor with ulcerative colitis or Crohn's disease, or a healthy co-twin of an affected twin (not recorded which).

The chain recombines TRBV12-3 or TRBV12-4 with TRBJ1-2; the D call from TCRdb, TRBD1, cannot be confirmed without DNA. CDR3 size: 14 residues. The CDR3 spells CASSWAARGYGYTF.

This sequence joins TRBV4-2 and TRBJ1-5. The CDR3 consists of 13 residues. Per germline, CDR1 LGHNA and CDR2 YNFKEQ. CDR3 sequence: CASSQDTNQPQHF.